The clone carrying this TCR beta chain was seen a handful of times. Its specificity is not known. These data come from a study of human T cells and chemical hapten exposure. Whole-study findings and limits: There was no change with DPC sensitization in TCRs above 1 in 1000 frequency.

Original processing methods: Sample-level TCR yields exhibited a median of approximately 96,000, with a range of about 20,000 to 690,600. TCRdb called the RACE reads again in MiXCR, with one record for every CDR3 protein. The V and J calls and clone size are TCRdb's, not the authors'. The sample records about 34,000 distinct CDR3 sequences, around 5.5% being singletons. Specified time point: healthy volunteer bleed at 6 weeks. The template was total RNA from unfractionated whole blood. CDR3 length: 15 amino acids. Trimming took off 2 bases at V and 2 bases at J, with 7 bases between the two ends. Germline CDR1 MNHEY, CDR2 SVGAGI.

The sequence was collected from a human donor in good health. Some clones in this sample may be carry-over from other donors' samples. Input material: whole blood. The chain links TRBV6-5 to TRBJ1-6, with no clear D. The DNA of the CDR3 is TGTGCCAGCAGTTACGCGGCAGCCTATAATTCACCCCTCCACTTT. Protein product: CASSYAAAYNSPLHF.